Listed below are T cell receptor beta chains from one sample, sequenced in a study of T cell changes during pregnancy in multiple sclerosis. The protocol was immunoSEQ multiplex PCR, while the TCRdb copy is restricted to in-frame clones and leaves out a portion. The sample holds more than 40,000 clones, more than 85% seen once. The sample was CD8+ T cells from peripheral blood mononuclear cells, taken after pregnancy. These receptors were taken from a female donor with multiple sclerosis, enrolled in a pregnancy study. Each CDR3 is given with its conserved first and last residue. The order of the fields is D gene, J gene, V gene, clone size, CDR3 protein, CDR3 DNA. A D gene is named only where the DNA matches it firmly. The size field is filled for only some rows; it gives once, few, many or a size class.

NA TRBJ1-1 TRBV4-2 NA CASSQPQGKNTEAFF TGTGCCAGCAGCCAACCACAGGGAAAGAACACTGAAGCTTTCTTT
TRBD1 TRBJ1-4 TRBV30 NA CAWRAGDRKYEKLFF TGTGCCTGGAGAGCTGGGGACAGAAAATATGAAAAACTGTTTTTT
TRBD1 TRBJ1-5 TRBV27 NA CASSPTRTGGHQPQHF TGTGCCAGCAGTCCGACCCGGACAGGGGGTCATCAGCCCCAGCATTTT
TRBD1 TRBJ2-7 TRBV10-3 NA CAISEGGSFYEQYF TGTGCCATCAGTGAAGGGGGCTCCTTCTACGAGCAGTACTTC
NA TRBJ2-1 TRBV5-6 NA CASGGQAVVGEQFF TGTGCCAGCGGAGGGCAGGCGGTCGTTGGGGAGCAGTTCTTC
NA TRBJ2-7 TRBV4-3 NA CASSQDRAYEQYF TGCGCCAGCAGCCAAGACAGGGCCTACGAGCAGTACTTC
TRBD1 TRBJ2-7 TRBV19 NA CASSMGDRGPIFF TGTGCCAGTAGTATGGGTGACAGGGGACCGATCTTCTTC
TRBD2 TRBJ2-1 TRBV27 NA CASSLSPGGGHEQFF TGTGCCAGCAGTTTAAGCCCGGGAGGGGGGCATGAGCAGTTCTTC
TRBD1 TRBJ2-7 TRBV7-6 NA CASSPGQTTYEQYF TGTGCCAGCAGCCCGGGACAGACCACCTACGAGCAGTACTTC
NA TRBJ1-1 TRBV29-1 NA CSVPRGTEAFF TGCAGCGTCCCCAGAGGGACTGAAGCTTTCTTT
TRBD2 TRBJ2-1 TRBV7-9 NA CASSLGTSGPYNEQFF TGTGCCAGCAGCCTCGGGACTAGCGGGCCCTACAATGAGCAGTTCTTC
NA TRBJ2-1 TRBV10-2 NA CASSEASTYNEQFF TGCGCCAGCAGTGAGGCGAGTACCTACAATGAGCAGTTCTTC
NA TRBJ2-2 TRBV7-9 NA CASARTFGANTGELFF TGTGCCAGTGCGCGGACATTTGGGGCGAACACCGGGGAGCTGTTTTTT
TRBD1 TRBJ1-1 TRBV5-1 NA CASSRGTGNTEAFF TGCGCCAGCAGCAGGGGGACAGGGAACACTGAAGCTTTCTTT
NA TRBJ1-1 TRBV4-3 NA CASSQDGAMNTEAFF TGCGCCAGCAGCCAAGACGGTGCAATGAACACTGAAGCTTTCTTT
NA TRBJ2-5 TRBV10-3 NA CAISESQGQETQYF TGTGCCATCAGTGAGTCCCAGGGCCAAGAGACCCAGTACTTC
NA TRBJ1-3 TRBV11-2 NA CASSPGNAGNTIYF TGTGCCAGCTCCCCAGGGAATGCTGGAAACACCATATATTTT
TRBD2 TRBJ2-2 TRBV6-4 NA CASSPSGDVTGELFF TGTGCCAGCAGTCCTAGCGGGGATGTAACCGGGGAGCTGTTTTTT
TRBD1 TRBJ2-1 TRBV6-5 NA CASSPDYRGQEFF TGTGCCAGCAGCCCCGACTACAGGGGGCAGGAGTTCTTC
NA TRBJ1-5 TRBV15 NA CATSRILAQAGNQPQHF TGTGCCACCAGCAGAATCCTCGCCCAGGCTGGCAATCAGCCCCAGCATTTT
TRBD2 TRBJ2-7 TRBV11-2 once CASSLDRTSGPYEQYF TGTGCCAGCAGCTTAGATCGGACTAGCGGACCCTACGAGCAGTACTTC
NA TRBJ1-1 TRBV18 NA CASSPPVLMNTEAFF TGTGCCAGCTCACCACCGGTACTGATGAACACTGAAGCTTTCTTT
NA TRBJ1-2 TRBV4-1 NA CASSQDRGVVGYTF TGCGCCAGCAGCCAAGATCGGGGGGTTGTTGGCTACACCTTC
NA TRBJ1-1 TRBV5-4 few CASSAGGGWTEAFF TGTGCCAGCAGCGCCGGGGGGGGGTGGACTGAAGCTTTCTTT
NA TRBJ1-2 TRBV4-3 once CASSQARRGSHDYTF TGCGCCAGCAGCCAAGCGAGGAGGGGTTCTCATGACTACACCTTC
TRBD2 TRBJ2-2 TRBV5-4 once CASSLAGTSGTFTGELFF TGTGCCAGCAGCTTGGCGGGGACTAGCGGGACTTTTACCGGGGAGCTGTTTTTT
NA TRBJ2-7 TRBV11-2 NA CASSLAGEYHEQYF TGTGCCAGCAGCTTAGCAGGTGAATACCACGAGCAGTACTTC
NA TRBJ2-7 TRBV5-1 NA CASSSPEDGSSYEQYF TGCGCCAGCAGCTCACCGGAGGACGGGAGCTCCTACGAGCAGTACTTC
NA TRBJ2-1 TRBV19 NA CASSILPSTYNEQFF TGTGCCAGTAGTATACTTCCTAGTACCTACAATGAGCAGTTCTTC
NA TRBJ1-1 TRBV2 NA CASRSGIGTEAFF TGTGCCAGCCGATCAGGGATCGGCACTGAAGCTTTCTTT
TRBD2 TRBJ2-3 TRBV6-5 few CASSYGLAGSDTQYF TGTGCCAGCAGTTATGGCCTAGCGGGATCAGATACGCAGTATTTT
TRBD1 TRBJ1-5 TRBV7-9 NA CASSSDRGHNQPQHF TGTGCCAGCAGCTCAGACAGGGGTCATAATCAGCCCCAGCATTTT
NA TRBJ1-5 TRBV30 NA CAWSVGTPLGNQPQHF TGTGCCTGGAGTGTGGGGACACCGTTGGGCAATCAGCCCCAGCATTTT
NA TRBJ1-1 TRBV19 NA CASSIEAGNTEAFF TGTGCCAGTAGTATAGAAGCGGGGAACACTGAAGCTTTCTTT
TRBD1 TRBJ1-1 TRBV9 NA CASSAGTESSEAFF TGTGCCAGCAGCGCGGGGACAGAGAGTTCTGAAGCTTTCTTT
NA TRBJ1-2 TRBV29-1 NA CSVMPRADYGYTF TGCAGCGTGATGCCGAGGGCGGACTATGGCTACACCTTC
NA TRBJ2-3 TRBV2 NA CASNPGGDTQYF TGTGCCAGCAATCCCGGGGGAGATACGCAGTATTTT
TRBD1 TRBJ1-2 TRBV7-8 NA CASSLTEIPGQGHGYTF TGTGCCAGCAGCTTAACCGAAATTCCGGGACAGGGTCATGGCTACACCTTC
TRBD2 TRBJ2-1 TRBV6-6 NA CASNLLAGGPSEQFF TGTGCCAGCAACCTACTAGCGGGAGGGCCTTCCGAGCAGTTCTTC
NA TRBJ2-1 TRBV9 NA CASSRDNSYNEQFF TGTGCCAGCAGCCGAGACAACTCCTACAATGAGCAGTTCTTC
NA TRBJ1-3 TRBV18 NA CASSPPSGAGNTIYF TGTGCCAGCTCACCACCTTCGGGAGCTGGAAACACCATATATTTT